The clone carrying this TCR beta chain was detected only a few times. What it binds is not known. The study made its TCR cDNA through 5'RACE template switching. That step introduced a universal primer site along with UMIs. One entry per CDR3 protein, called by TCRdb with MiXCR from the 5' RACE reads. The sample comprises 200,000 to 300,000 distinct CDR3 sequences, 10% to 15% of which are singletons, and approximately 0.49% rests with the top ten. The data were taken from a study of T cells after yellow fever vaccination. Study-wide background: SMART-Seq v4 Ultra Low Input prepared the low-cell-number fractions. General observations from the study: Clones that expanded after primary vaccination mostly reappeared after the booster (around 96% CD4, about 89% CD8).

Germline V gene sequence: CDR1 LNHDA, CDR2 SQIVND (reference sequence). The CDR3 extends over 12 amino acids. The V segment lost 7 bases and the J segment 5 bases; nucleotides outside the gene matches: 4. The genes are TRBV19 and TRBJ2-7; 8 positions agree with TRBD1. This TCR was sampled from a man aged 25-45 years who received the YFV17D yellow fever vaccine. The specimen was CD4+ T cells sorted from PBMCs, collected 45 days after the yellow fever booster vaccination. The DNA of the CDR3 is TGTGCCAGTAAAGGACAGGGCCACGAGCAGTACTTC. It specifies CASKGQGHEQYF. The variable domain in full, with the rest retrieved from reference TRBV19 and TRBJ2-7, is DGGITQSPKYLFRKEGQNVTLSCEQNLNHDAMYWYRQDPGQGLRLIYYSQIVNDFQKGDIAEGYSVSREKKESFPLTVTSAQKNPTAFYLCASKGQGHEQYFGPGTRLTVT.